This TCR beta chain appears in the sequencing data of a study of cytomegalovirus exposure and HLA in healthy donors. The V gene lost 5 bases and the J gene lost 5 bases, with 16 bases spanning the gap. CDR1 is SGHTA and CDR2 is FQGNSA in the germline V gene. The CDR3 covers 15 residues. This clone has only a few counts. PCR involved 60 Vbeta and 13 Jbeta primers. Assay: immunoSEQ multiplex PCR; the TCRdb copy retains only in-frame clones and omits some. Of 150,000 to 200,000 clones in the sample, nearly 80% were seen once. The sequence was collected from a female donor in good health and CMV-seronegative. The sample was PBMCs. The gene calls are TRBV7-2 and TRBJ1-5, with D perhaps TRBD1 (6 bases). CDR3 region: CASSEGGFRHQPQHF. CDR3 sequence (DNA): TGTGCCAGCAGCGAGGGGGGGTTTCGACATCAGCCCCAGCATTTT.